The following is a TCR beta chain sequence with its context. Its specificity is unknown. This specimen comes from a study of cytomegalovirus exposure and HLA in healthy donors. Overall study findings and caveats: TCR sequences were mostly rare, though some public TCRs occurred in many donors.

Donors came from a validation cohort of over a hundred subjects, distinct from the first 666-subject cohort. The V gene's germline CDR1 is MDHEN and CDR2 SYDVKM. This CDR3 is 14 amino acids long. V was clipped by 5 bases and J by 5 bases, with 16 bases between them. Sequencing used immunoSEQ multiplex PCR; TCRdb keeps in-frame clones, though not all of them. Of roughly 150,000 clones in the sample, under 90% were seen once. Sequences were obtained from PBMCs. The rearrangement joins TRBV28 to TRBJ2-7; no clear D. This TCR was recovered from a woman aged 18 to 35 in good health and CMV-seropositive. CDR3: CASSPSYSADEQYF. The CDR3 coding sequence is TGTGCCAGCAGTCCCTCCTATTCCGCCGACGAGCAGTACTTC.